This TCR beta chain derives from a study of cytotoxic CD8 clonotypes in ibrutinib-treated CLL. Study background: An average of around 260,000 productive templates and around 100,000 productive rearrangements was obtained per sample.

The method was immunoSEQ multiplex PCR; TCRdb's version includes in-frame clones alone and lacks a portion of them. This sample yields 200,000 to 250,000 clones, of which roughly 73% are seen a single time; roughly an eighth belongs to the top ten. Study results and limitations: Clonality was higher at baseline than in age-matched healthy donors and tracked circulating CD8+ T-cell counts.

CDR3 length: 17 residues. CDR1 is LNHNV, CDR2 YYDKDF, per germline (reference sequence). V was pared by 5 bases and J by 5 bases, with 14 bases of the junction left unmatched. This clone was recorded once. Its specificity is not known. This sequence was found in a human donor with chronic lymphocytic leukemia. The starting material was PBMCs, obtained after 12 months of ibrutinib treatment. The rearrangement joins TRBV15 to TRBJ1-4; 7 positions match TRBD1. The CDR3 DNA follows: TGTGCCACCAGCGCGCACCTAGCGGGACAGATAAATGAAAAACTGTTTTTT. It encodes CATSAHLAGQINEKLFF.